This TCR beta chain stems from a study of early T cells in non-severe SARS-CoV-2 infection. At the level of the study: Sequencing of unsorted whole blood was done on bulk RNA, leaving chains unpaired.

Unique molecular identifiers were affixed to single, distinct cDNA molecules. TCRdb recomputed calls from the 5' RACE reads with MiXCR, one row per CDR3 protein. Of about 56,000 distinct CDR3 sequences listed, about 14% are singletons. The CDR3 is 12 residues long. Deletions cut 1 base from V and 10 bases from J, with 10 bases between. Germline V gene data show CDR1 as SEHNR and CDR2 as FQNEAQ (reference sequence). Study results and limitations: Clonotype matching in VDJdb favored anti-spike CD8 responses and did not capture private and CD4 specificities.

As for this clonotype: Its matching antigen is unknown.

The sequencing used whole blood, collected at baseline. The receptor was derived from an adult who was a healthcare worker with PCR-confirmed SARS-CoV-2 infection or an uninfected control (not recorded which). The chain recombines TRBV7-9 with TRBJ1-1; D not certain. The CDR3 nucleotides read TGTGCCAGCAGCTTAGGGATGGTCGGAGCTTTCTTT. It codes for CASSLGMVGAFF.